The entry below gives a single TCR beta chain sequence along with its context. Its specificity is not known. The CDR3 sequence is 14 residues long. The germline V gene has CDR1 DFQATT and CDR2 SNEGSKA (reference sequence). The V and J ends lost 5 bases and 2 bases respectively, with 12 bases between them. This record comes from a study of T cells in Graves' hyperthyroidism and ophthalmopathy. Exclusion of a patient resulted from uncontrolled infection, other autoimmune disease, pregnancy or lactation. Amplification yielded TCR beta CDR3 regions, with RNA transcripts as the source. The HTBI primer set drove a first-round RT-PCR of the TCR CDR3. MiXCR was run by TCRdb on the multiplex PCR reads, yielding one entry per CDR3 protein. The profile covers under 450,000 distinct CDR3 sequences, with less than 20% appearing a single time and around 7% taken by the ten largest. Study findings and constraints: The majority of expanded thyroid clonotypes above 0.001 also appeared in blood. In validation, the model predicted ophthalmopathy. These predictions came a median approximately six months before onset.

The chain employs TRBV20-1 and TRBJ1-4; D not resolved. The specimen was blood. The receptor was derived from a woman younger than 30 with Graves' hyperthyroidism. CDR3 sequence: CSAGQGPTNEKLFF. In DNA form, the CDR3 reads TGCAGTGCTGGCCAAGGGCCCACTAATGAAAAACTGTTTTTT.